The 11 T cell receptor beta chains in this list originate from one sample, sequenced in a study of CXCR3-negative and CXCR3-positive naive CD8 T cells. The study made its TRB cDNA libraries by 5' RACE, adding UMI labels. TCRdb re-analyzed the 5' RACE reads; it lists each CDR3 protein once, without DNA. The listing records tens of thousands of distinct CDR3 sequences. Their cognate antigens are unknown. General study points: CXCR3-negative naive cells had less hydrophobic TRB CDR3s than did CXCR3-positive naive cells.

The sample was naive CXCR3+ CD8+ T cells from blood. The sample's subset: CD45RO-CCR7+CD27+CD95- naive CD8+ T cells expressing CXCR3 (TNR3+). These receptors all come from a human donor in good health. Some clones in this sample may be carry-over from other donors' samples.

This chain uses TRBV4-1 with TRBJ1-1. The length of the CDR3 is 13 residues. CDR1 is MGHRA, CDR2 YSYEKL, per germline. The CDR3 reads CASSQVRGTEAFF.

This rearrangement joins TRBV6-2 or TRBV6-3 to TRBJ2-7; lacking DNA, the TRBD1 call made by TCRdb goes unchecked. Germline CDR1 is MNHEY and CDR2 is SVGEGT. The CDR3 is 15 amino acids. The CDR3 sequence: CASNIWGTDFYEQYF.

The chain is built from TRBV14 and TRBJ2-1; there is no DNA to check the TCRdb D call of TRBD2. The CDR3 contains 17 residues. The germline gives CDR1 SGHDN, CDR2 FVKESK. The CDR3 is CASSQVMGLAVWNEQFF.

The V call is TRBV15, the J call TRBJ1-4. The germline V gene encodes CDR1 LNHNV and CDR2 YYDKDF (reference sequence). This CDR3 has 18 amino acids. CDR3: CATSATGPRRVTNEKLFF.

The V call is TRBV3-1, the J call TRBJ1-5; TCRdb lists TRBD1, though no DNA is available to test this call. CDR3 length equals 15 residues. Germline assignment: CDR1 LGHDT and CDR2 YNNKEL (reference sequence). This CDR3 is CASSPIPGNNQPQHF.

The rearrangement uses TRBV28 and TRBJ2-3; the D call of TRBD2 rests on TCRdb alone, since no DNA is present to check it. The CDR3 extends over 15 amino acids. In germline, CDR1 is MDHEN, CDR2 SYDVKM. CDR3 protein: CASSSRTSGSEAQYF. The variable domain in full, completed from reference TRBV28 and TRBJ2-3, reads DVKVTQSSRYLVKRTGEKVFLECVQDMDHENMFWYRQDPGLGLRLIYFSYDVKMKEKGDIPEGYSVSREKKERFSLILESASTNQTSMYLCASSSRTSGSEAQYFGPGTRLTVL.

The chain couples TRBV5-1 to TRBJ1-1; the TRBD1 assignment by TCRdb is unverifiable without DNA. The CDR3 contains 14 residues. The germline CDR1 and CDR2 sequences are SGHRS and YFSETQ. The CDR3 here is CASSLRGLDTEAFF.

The chain's CDR3 is CASTRQGDYNEQFF. V gene TRBV28 combines with J gene TRBJ2-1; without DNA, the TCRdb call of TRBD1 cannot be checked. The germline V gene has CDR1 MDHEN and CDR2 SYDVKM. The length of the CDR3 is 14 residues.

The chain couples TRBV28 to TRBJ2-7. Germline CDR1 reads MDHEN; CDR2 reads SYDVKM. The CDR3 has 14 amino acids. CDR3 residues: CASSFVRGPYEQYF.

V and J are TRBV7-6 and TRBJ1-1; TCRdb reports TRBD1, a call that lacks DNA to check it against. This CDR3 is built from 15 residues. Germline CDR1 and CDR2: SGHVS and FNYEAQ. This CDR3 reads CASSPWEGMGTEAFF. The full variable domain, with the rest looked up from reference TRBV7-6 and TRBJ1-1, is GAGVSQSPRYKVTKRGQDVALRCDPISGHVSLYWYRQALGQGPEFLTYFNYEAQQDKSGLPNDRFSAERPEGSISTLTIQRTEQRDSAMYRCASSPWEGMGTEAFFGQGTRLTVV.

This CDR3 reads CASSFGQTGTEAFF. The rearrangement joins TRBV12-3 or TRBV12-4 to TRBJ1-1; the TRBD1 assignment by TCRdb is unverifiable without DNA. The CDR3 is 14 amino acids.